Below, 20 T cell receptor beta chains from the same sample are listed, as sequenced in a study of CD8 T cells in Susac syndrome. An amount of RNA that ranged from roughly 0.45 to 1 ug was reverse transcribed with random hexamers. TCRdb used MiXCR to reprocess the immunoSEQ multiplex PCR reads, holding one entry per CDR3 protein. The sample has around 110,000 distinct CDR3 sequences; around 94% are singletons. The specimen was CD8+ T cells from PBMCs. The receptors derive from a human donor with Susac syndrome.

V is TRBV7-9 and J is TRBJ2-3, with 7 bases aligning to TRBD1. The CDR3 has 16 amino acids. V trimming: 5 bases; J trimming: 0 bases; junction bases outside the gene matches: 8. Germline V gives CDR1 SEHNR, CDR2 FQNEAQ (reference sequence). The CDR3 DNA follows: TGTGCCAGCAGCAGTGAGGACAGGAGAAGCACAGATACGCAGTATTTT. It encodes CASSSEDRRSTDTQYF. Complete variable domain (other parts from reference TRBV7-9 and TRBJ2-3): DTGVSQNPRHKITKRGQNVTFRCDPISEHNRLYWYRQTLGQGPEFLTYFQNEAQLEKSRLLSDRFSAERPKGSFSTLEIQRTEQGDSAMYLCASSSEDRRSTDTQYFGPGTRLTVL.

The rearrangement joins TRBV6-5 to TRBJ2-5, with 10 positions matching TRBD2. Germline CDR1 MNHEY, CDR2 SVGAGI. CDR3 length: 15 amino acids. With 4 bases clipped from V and 2 bases from J, the junction kept 4 bases outside the gene matches. The CDR3 DNA sequence: TGTGCCAGCAGTTTTCTAGCGGGGGTACAAGAGACCCAGTACTTC. Its protein product is CASSFLAGVQETQYF.

The chain carries TRBV13 and TRBJ2-1; D may correspond to TRBD1 or TRBD2 (5 bases each). This CDR3 has 13 amino acids. Germline CDR1 reads PRHDT; CDR2 reads FYEKMQ (reference sequence). Trimming removed 5 bases from V and 8 bases from J, with 13 bases in between. Here the CDR3 reads CASSPGLGDEQFF. The CDR3, as DNA: TGTGCCAGCAGCCCGGGGCTTGGAGATGAGCAGTTCTTC.

The gene calls are TRBV29-1 and TRBJ2-2; 8 bases fit TRBD2. Germline CDR1 and CDR2: SQVTM and ANQGSEA. Trimming removed 6 bases from V and 5 bases from J; junction bases left unmatched: 8. CDR3 size: 14 residues. The CDR3 region is CSVIGLAGTGELFF. CDR3 bases: TGCAGCGTAATTGGACTAGCAGGGACCGGGGAGCTGTTTTTT.

The count of this clonotype is one. The chain recombines TRBV7-3 with TRBJ2-6, with D perhaps being TRBD1 or TRBD2 (6 bases each). V shed 5 bases and J shed 2 bases, with 16 bases lying between them. Per the germline V gene, CDR1 is SGHTA and CDR2 is FQGTGA. The CDR3 is 17 amino acids. The CDR3 is CASSEVGGVAGANVLTF. In DNA form, the CDR3 reads TGTGCCAGCAGCGAAGTGGGGGGCGTAGCTGGGGCCAACGTCCTGACTTTC.

The chain uses TRBV29-1 and TRBJ2-3; a possible D gene is TRBD2 (5 bases). Trimming removed 2 bases at V and 3 bases at J, with 6 bases between. CDR3 length: 12 amino acids. Germline V gene lookup returns CDR1 SQVTM and CDR2 ANQGSEA. Here the CDR3 DNA reads TGCAGCGTTGAACGGGAAACAGATACGCAGTATTTT. Amino acids: CSVERETDTQYF.

The count of this clonotype is one. The J gene is TRBJ2-3, the V gene TRBV20-1, with a weak D call TRBD1 (6 bases). The CDR3 has 16 residues. CDR1 is DFQATT, CDR2 SNEGSKA, per germline (reference sequence). V shed 0 bases and J shed 1 base, with 14 bases lying between them. DNA for the CDR3: TGCAGTGCTAGAGATCTATTGACAGGCCGCACAGATACGCAGTATTTT. It encodes CSARDLLTGRTDTQYF.

The genes are TRBV15 and TRBJ1-1; D gene unclear. This CDR3 spans 15 amino acids. V lost 5 bases and J 0 bases, leaving 13 bases between the germline ends. Germline V gene data show CDR1 as LNHNV and CDR2 as YYDKDF (reference sequence). CDR3 sequence (DNA): TGTGCCACCAGCGGTCGAGTCCTGGTGAACACTGAAGCTTTCTTT. This codes for CATSGRVLVNTEAFF.

V usage is TRBV9 and J usage is TRBJ2-1, with D possibly matching TRBD1 (6 bases). The V gene's germline CDR1 is SGDLS and CDR2 YYNGEE. V was clipped by 2 bases and J by 6 bases, with 12 bases between them. This CDR3 is built from 14 residues. This CDR3 is CASSVGQKINEQFF. CDR3 in DNA: TGTGCCAGCAGCGTTGGACAGAAAATCAATGAGCAGTTCTTC.

This clonotype was recorded only once. The chain combines TRBV27 with TRBJ2-3; the match to TRBD2 covers 12 bases. There are 16 residues in the CDR3. The junction had 10 bases not matched to a gene; V was cut back by 6 bases and J by 6 bases. Germline lookup yields CDR1 MNHEY and CDR2 SMNVEV (reference sequence). The CDR3 loop reads CASSLGASGGADTQYF. CDR3 in DNA: TGTGCCAGCAGCTTAGGGGCTAGCGGGGGGGCCGATACGCAGTATTTT.

The chain employs TRBV19 and TRBJ1-2; D remains unclear. This CDR3 region has 11 residues. Trimming stripped 8 bases from V and 1 base from J, with 5 bases between. Germline V gene lookup returns CDR1 LNHDA and CDR2 SQIVND (reference sequence). The CDR3 bases are TGTGCCAGTGCCAGTAACTATGGCTACACCTTC. This encodes CASASNYGYTF.

The chain uses TRBV2 and TRBJ2-3; D gene unclear. The length of the CDR3 is 15 residues. CDR1 and CDR2 from the germline V gene are SNHLY and FYNNEI. Trimming took off 4 bases at V and 2 bases at J, with 13 bases between the two ends. The CDR3 loop reads CASSVPRANTDTQYF. The CDR3 DNA is TGTGCCAGCAGTGTACCCCGGGCCAACACAGATACGCAGTATTTT.

CDR3 protein: CASSVGAGGSYEQYF. The CDR3 DNA reads as TGTGCCAGCAGCGTTGGGGCGGGGGGCTCCTACGAGCAGTACTTC. The gene calls are TRBV11-2 and TRBJ2-7, with 8 bases lining up with TRBD2. Germline V gene sequence: CDR1 SGHAT, CDR2 FQNNGV. The CDR3 extends over 15 amino acids. The V and J ends lost 5 bases and 0 bases, in that order; junction bases with no gene match: 6. The whole variable domain, filled in from reference TRBV11-2 and TRBJ2-7, reads EAGVAQSPRYKIIEKRQSVAFWCNPISGHATLYWYQQILGQGPKLLIQFQNNGVVDDSQLPKDRFSAERLKGVDSTLKIQPAKLEDSAVYLCASSVGAGGSYEQYFGPGTRLTVT.

This chain uses TRBV5-6 with TRBJ2-7; D assignment may be TRBD1 or TRBD2 (5 bases each). Trimming removed 4 bases from V and 7 bases from J, with 18 bases in between. Germline V gives CDR1 SGHDT, CDR2 YYEEEE. This CDR3 has 14 residues. The CDR3 DNA reads as TGTGCCAGCAGCCCCGGGACCGGCCGATGGGAGCAGTACTTC. Translation gives CASSPGTGRWEQYF.

The gene calls are TRBV7-9 and TRBJ1-2, with TRBD1 matching over 7 bases. Germline trimming cut 5 bases from V and 11 bases from J; bases unmatched to any gene: 8. The CDR3 has 12 residues. Per germline, CDR1 SEHNR and CDR2 FQNEAQ (reference sequence). The CDR3 DNA is TGTGCCAGCAGCCCGGGACAGAGTCCTTACACCTTC. Protein sequence: CASSPGQSPYTF.

The CDR3 is CASSSHLDGNEQFF. The CDR3 DNA is TGTGCCAGCAGCTCCCACTTGGATGGAAATGAGCAGTTCTTC. This chain connects TRBV7-9 to TRBJ2-1; D is undetermined. The CDR3 sequence is 14 residues long. Trimming left V 4 bases short and J 7 bases short, with 14 bases between. Per germline, CDR1 SEHNR and CDR2 FQNEAQ (reference sequence).

This rearrangement joins TRBV4-3 to TRBJ1-2; D is unresolved. The CDR3 spans 15 residues. Trimming left V 1 base short and J 0 bases short, with 9 bases between. The V gene's germline CDR1 is LGHNA and CDR2 YSLEER. CDR3 sequence reads: CASSQVEGPNYGYTF. CDR3 DNA sequence: TGCGCCAGCAGCCAAGTAGAGGGCCCTAACTATGGCTACACCTTC.

The chain joins TRBV14 to TRBJ1-4; 8 bases agree with TRBD1. The CDR3 loop spans 16 amino acids. J lost 4 bases, V lost 4 bases, and 8 bases had no gene match. CDR1 is SGHDN, CDR2 FVKESK, per germline. CDR3 nucleotides: TGTGCCAGCAGCCGGGGGACAGGAGCACTTAATGAAAAACTGTTTTTT. It is translated as CASSRGTGALNEKLFF.

The V call is TRBV10-3, the J call TRBJ2-2; 9 bases line up with TRBD2. The CDR3 totals 15 residues. J gave up 7 bases and V 2 bases, and 5 bases lay outside the gene matches. The germline V gene has CDR1 ENHRY and CDR2 SYGVKD. CDR3 sequence (DNA): TGTGCCATCAGTGAGCCTAGCGGGGCGGTCGGGGAGCTGTTTTTT. Its protein product is CAISEPSGAVGELFF.

This clonotype has just one count. The J gene is TRBJ1-6, the V gene TRBV27, with a tentative D call TRBD1 (6 bases). From germline, CDR1 is MNHEY and CDR2 SMNVEV (reference sequence). With 9 bases removed from V and 10 bases from J, the gap between germline ends came to 19 bases. The CDR3 spans 14 residues. CDR3 region: CASSFRDTTSPLHF. CDR3 coding DNA: TGTGCCAGTTCGTTCCGGGACACGACATCACCCCTCCACTTT.